The T cell receptor beta chain under discussion was sequenced for a study of Graves' ophthalmopathy and Graves' hyperthyroidism. Findings of the study overall: Blood samples also showed most expanded thyroid clonotypes exceeding 0.001 frequency. Forecasting of ophthalmopathy progression by the model achieved almost 71% sensitivity and less than 80% specificity. The 13-signature model separated ophthalmopathy from stable hyperthyroidism at over 85% sensitivity and approximately 81% specificity.

Trimming took 1 base from V and 3 from J; bases not matched to a gene: 5. CDR1 and CDR2 (germline): SGHTA, FQGNSA. This CDR3 region has 15 residues. This clonotype has more than one count but fewer than ten. Its antigen is unknown. The authors amplified TCR beta CDR3 regions from RNA transcripts. An opening RT-PCR round employed HTBI primers and preceded a second-round multiplex PCR. TCRdb re-called the multiplex PCR reads through MiXCR, storing one row per CDR3 protein. Of 900,000 to 1,200,000 distinct CDR3 sequences listed, 35% to 40% are singletons. This sequence was found in an adult man with Graves' hyperthyroidism. The chain joins TRBV7-2 to TRBJ2-7; 8 bases are a match to TRBD2. Sequencing input: peripheral blood or thyroid tissue (not recorded which). CDR3 bases: TGTGCCAGCAGCTTAGAGGGAAGCGGGGGCTACGAGCAGTACTTC. This gives the protein CASSLEGSGGYEQYF. Full variable domain (remainder filled in from reference TRBV7-2 and TRBJ2-7): GAGVSQSPSNKVTEKGKDVELRCDPISGHTALYWYRQSLGQGLEFLIYFQGNSAPDKSGLPSDRFSAERTGGSVSTLTIQRTQQEDSAVYLCASSLEGSGGYEQYFGPGTRLTVT.